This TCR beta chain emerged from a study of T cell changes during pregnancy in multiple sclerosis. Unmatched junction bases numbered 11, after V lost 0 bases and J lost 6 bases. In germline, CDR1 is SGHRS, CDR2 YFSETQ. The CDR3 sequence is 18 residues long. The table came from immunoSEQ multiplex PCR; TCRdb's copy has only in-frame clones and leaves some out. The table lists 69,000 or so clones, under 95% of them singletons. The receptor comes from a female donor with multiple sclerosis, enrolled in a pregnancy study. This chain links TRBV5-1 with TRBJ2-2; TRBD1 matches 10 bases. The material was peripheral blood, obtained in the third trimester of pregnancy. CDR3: CASSLGRDRGLLAGELFF. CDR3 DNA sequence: TGCGCCAGCAGCTTGGGACGGGACAGGGGTCTCCTGGCCGGGGAGCTGTTTTTT.